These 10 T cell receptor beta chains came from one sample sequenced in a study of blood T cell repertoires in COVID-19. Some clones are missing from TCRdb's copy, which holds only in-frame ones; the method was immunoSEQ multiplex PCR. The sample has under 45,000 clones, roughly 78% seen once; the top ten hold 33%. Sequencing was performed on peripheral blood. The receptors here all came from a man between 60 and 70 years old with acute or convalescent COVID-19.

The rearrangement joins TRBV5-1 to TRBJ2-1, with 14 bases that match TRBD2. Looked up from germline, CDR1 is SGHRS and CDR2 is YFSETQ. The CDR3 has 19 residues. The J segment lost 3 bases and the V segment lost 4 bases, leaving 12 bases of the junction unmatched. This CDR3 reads CASSTAGTSGSLRYNEQFF. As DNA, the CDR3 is TGCGCCAGCAGCACCGCCGGGACTAGCGGGAGTCTACGCTACAATGAGCAGTTCTTC.

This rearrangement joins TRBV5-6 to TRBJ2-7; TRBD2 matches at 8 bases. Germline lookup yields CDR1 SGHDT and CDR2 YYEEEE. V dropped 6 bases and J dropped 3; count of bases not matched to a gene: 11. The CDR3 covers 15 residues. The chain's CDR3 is CASTLRGSGIYEQYF. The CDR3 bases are TGTGCCAGCACCCTGAGGGGTAGCGGGATCTACGAGCAGTACTTC.

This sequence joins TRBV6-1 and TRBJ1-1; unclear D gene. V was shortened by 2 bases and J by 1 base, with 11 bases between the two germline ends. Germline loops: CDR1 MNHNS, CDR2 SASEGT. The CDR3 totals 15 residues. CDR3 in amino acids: CASSESSFPNTEAFF. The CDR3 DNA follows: TGTGCCAGCAGTGAATCGTCCTTCCCGAACACTGAAGCTTTCTTT.

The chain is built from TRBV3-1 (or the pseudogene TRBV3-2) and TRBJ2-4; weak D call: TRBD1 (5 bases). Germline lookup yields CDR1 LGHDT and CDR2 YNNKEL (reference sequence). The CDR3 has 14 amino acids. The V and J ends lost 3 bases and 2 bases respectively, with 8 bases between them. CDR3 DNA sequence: TGTGCCAGCAGCCAGGCAGGGTCCAAAAACATTCAGTACTTC. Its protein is CASSQAGSKNIQYF.

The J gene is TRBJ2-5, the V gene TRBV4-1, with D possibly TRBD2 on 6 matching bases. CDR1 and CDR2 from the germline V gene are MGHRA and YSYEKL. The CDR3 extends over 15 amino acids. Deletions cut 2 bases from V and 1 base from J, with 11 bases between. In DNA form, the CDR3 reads TGCGCCAGCAGCCAATCGGGACTCTTCCAAGAGACCCAGTACTTC. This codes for CASSQSGLFQETQYF.

In nucleotides, the CDR3 is TGCGCCAGCAGTTTGAACCCGCCGGGACAGGTCATAGATACGCAGTATTTT. It yields the protein CASSLNPPGQVIDTQYF. The chain couples TRBV5-1 to TRBJ2-3; 8 nucleotides line up with TRBD1. Germline CDR1 SGHRS, CDR2 YFSETQ. The CDR3 is made up of 17 amino acids. V was pared by 5 bases and J by 5 bases, with 16 bases of the junction left unmatched.

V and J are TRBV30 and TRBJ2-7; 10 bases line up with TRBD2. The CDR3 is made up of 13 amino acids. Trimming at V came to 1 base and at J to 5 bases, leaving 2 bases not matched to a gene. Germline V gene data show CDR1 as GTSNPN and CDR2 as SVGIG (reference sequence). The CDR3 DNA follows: TGTGCCTGGAGTGCCGGGACTAGCGACGAGCAGTACTTC. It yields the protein CAWSAGTSDEQYF.

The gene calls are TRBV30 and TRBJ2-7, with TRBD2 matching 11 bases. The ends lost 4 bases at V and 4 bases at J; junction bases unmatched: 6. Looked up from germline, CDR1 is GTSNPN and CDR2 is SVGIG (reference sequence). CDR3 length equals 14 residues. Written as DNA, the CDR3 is TGTGCCTGGACTAGCGGGAGGTCCCGGTACGAGCAGTACTTC. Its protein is CAWTSGRSRYEQYF.

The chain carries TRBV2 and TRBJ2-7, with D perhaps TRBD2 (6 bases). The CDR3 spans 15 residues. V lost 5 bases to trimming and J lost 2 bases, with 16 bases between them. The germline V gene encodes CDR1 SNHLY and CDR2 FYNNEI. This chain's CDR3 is CASSIAGGRTYEQYF. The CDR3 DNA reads TGTGCCAGCAGTATCGCCGGGGGACGTACCTACGAGCAGTACTTC.

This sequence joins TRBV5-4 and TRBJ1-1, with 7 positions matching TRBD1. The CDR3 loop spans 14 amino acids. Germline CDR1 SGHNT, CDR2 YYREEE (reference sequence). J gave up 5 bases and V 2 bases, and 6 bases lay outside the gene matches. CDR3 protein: CASSFDSQGTEAFF. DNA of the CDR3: TGTGCCAGCAGCTTTGATTCACAGGGGACTGAAGCTTTCTTT. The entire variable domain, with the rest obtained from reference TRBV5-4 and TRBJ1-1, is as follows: ETGVTQSPTHLIKTRGQQVTLRCSSQSGHNTVSWYQQALGQGPQFIFQYYREEENGRGNFPPRFSGLQFPNYSSELNVNALELDDSALYLCASSFDSQGTEAFFGQGTRLTVV.